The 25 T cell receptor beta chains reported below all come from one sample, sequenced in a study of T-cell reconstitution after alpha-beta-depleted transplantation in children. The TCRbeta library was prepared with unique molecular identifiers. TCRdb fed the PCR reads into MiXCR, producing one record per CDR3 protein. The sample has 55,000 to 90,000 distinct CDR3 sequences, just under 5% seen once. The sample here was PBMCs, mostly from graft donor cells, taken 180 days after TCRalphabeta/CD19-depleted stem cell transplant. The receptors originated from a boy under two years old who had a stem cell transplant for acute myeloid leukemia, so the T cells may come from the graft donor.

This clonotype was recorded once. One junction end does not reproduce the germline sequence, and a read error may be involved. The CDR3 loop reads CAISPGTGAGYEQYF. CDR3 DNA: TGTGCCATCAGCCCCGGGACAGGGGCGGGATACGAGCAGTACTTC. The chain employs TRBV4-2 and TRBJ2-7; 10 positions agree with TRBD1. Per the germline V gene, CDR1 is LGHNA and CDR2 is YNFKEQ. This CDR3 comprises 15 residues.

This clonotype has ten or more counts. The CDR3 nucleotides are TGTGCCAGCAGCTCGAGCGGCGCTGGGAATGAGCAGTTCTTC. Protein: CASSSSGAGNEQFF. This chain connects TRBV7-9 to TRBJ2-1; D is possibly TRBD2 (5 bases). CDR3 length equals 14 residues. Germline CDR1 reads SEHNR; CDR2 reads FQNEAQ (reference sequence). The ends were cut back, 4 bases at V and 7 bases at J, with 14 bases in the middle.

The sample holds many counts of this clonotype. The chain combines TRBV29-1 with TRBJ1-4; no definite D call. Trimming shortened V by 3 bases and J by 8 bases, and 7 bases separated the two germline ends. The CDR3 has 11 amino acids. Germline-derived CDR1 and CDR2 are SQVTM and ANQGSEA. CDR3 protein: CSVEGNEKLFF. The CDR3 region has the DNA TGCAGCGTTGAGGGGAACGAAAAACTGTTTTTT.

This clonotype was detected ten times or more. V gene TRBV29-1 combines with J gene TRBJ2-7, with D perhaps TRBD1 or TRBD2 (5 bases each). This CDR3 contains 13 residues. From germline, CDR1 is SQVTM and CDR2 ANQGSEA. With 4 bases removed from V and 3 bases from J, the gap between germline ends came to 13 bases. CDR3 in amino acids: CSVALTGGYEQYF. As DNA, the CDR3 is TGCAGCGTTGCACTGACTGGGGGCTACGAGCAGTACTTC.

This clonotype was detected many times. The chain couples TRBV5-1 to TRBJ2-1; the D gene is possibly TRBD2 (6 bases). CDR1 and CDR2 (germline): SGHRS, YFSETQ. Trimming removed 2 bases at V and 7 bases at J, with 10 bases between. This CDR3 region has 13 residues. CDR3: CASSFLALNEQFF. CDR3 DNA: TGCGCCAGCAGCTTCCTAGCGTTGAATGAGCAGTTCTTC.

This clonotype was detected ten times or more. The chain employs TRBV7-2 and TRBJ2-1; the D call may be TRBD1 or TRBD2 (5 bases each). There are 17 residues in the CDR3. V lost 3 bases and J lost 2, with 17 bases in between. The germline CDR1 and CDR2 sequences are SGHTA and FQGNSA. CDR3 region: CASSLGSGAQAYNEQFF. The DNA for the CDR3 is TGTGCCAGCAGCTTGGGCTCCGGGGCCCAGGCCTACAATGAGCAGTTCTTC.

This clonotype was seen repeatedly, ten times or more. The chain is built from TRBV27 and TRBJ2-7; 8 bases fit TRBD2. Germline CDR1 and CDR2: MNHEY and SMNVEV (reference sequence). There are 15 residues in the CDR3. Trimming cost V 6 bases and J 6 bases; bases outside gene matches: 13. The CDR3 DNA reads TGTGCCAGCAGCTCGGGGGGGCCGGGTTTCAGCGAGCAGTACGTC. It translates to CASSSGGPGFSEQYV.

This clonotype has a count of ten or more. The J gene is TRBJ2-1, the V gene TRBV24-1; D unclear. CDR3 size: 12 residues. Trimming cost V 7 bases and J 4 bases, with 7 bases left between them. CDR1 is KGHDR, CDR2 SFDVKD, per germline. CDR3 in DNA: TGTGCCACCAGCGAGCCTTACAATGAGCAGTTCTTC. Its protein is CATSEPYNEQFF.

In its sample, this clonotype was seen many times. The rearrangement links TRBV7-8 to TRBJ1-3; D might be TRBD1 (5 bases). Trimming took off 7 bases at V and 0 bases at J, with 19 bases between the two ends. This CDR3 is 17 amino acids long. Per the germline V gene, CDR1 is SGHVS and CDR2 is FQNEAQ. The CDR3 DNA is TGTGCCAGCAACCTACCACCGGGACGTATCTCTGGAAACACCATATATTTT. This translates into CASNLPPGRISGNTIYF.

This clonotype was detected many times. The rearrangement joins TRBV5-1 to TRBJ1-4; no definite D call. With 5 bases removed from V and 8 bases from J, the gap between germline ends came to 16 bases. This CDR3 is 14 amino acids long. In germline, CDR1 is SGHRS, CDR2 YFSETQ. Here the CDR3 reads CASSTPDPGEKLFF. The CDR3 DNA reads TGCGCCAGCAGTACTCCGGACCCGGGGGAAAAACTGTTTTTT.

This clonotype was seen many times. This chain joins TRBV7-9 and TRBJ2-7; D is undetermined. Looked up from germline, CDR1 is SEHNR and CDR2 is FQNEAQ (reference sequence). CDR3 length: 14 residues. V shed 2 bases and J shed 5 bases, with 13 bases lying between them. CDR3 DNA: TGTGCCAGCAGCTTATCATGGGGAATCAACGAGCAGTACTTC. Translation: CASSLSWGINEQYF.

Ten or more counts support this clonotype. The CDR3 DNA sequence: TGCGCCAGCAGCATAGCAGGGGGGTTGAGCACTGAAGCTTTCTTT. It encodes CASSIAGGLSTEAFF. The chain links TRBV5-1 to TRBJ1-1; TRBD1 agrees at 7 bases. The V gene end was trimmed by 4 bases and the J gene end by 4 bases; junction bases not matched to a gene: 10. The CDR3 is made up of 15 amino acids. Germline CDR1 reads SGHRS; CDR2 reads YFSETQ.

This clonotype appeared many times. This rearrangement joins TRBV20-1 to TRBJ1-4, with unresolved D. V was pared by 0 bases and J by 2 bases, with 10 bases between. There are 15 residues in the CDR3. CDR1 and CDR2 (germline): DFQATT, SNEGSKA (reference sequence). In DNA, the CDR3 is TGCAGTGCTAGAGACAGCAGGTTGACTAATGAAAAACTGTTTTTT. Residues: CSARDSRLTNEKLFF.

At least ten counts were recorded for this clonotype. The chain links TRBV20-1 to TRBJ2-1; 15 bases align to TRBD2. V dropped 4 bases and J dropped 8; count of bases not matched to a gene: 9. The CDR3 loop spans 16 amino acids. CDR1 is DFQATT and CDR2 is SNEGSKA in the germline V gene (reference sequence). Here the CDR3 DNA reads TGCAGTGCTAAACTTGGGACTAGCGGGGGGAGGGATGAGCAGTTCTTC. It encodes CSAKLGTSGGRDEQFF.

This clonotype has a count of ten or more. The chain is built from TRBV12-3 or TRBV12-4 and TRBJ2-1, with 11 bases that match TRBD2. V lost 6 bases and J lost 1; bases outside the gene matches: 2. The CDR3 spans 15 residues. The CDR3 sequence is CASRGTSGSYNEQFF. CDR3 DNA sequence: TGTGCCAGCAGGGGGACTAGCGGATCCTACAATGAGCAGTTCTTC.

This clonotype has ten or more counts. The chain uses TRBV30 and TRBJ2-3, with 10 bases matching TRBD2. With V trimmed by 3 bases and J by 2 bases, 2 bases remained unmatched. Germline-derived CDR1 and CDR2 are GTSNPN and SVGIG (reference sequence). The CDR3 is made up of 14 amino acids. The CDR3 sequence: CAWRSGGATDTQYF. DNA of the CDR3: TGTGCCTGGAGGAGCGGGGGGGCCACAGATACGCAGTATTTT. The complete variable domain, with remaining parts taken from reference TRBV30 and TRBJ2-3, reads SQTIHQWPATLVQPVGSPLSLECTVEGTSNPNLYWYRQAAGRGLQLLFYSVGIGQISSEVPQNLSASRPQDRQFILSSKKLLLSDSGFYLCAWRSGGATDTQYFGPGTRLTVL.

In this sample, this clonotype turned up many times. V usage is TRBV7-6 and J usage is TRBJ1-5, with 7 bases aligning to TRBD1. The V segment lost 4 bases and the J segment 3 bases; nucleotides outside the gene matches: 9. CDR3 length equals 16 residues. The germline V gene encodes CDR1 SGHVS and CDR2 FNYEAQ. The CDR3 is CASSSGRTGANQPQHF. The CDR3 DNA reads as TGTGCCAGCAGCTCCGGACGGACAGGCGCCAATCAGCCCCAGCATTTT.

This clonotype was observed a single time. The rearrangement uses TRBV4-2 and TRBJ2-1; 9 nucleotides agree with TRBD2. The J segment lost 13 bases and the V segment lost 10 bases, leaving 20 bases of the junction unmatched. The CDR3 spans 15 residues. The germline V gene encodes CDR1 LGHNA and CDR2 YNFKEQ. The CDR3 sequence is CAMGLGTSWGAGQFF. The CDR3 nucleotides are TGTGCCATGGGCCTCGGGACTAGCTGGGGGGCCGGTCAGTTCTTC.

CDR3 sequence reads: CSVAGLYTEAFF. As DNA, the CDR3 is TGCAGCGTCGCAGGGTTATACACTGAAGCTTTCTTT. This chain uses TRBV29-1 with TRBJ1-1, with D maybe TRBD1 (5 bases). The germline V and J ends were trimmed by 6 bases and 3 bases, with 11 bases remaining between them. Per germline, CDR1 SQVTM and CDR2 ANQGSEA. The CDR3 consists of 12 residues. Full variable domain (rest looked up from reference TRBV29-1 and TRBJ1-1): SAVISQKPSRDICQRGTSLTIQCQVDSQVTMMFWYRQQPGQSLTLIATANQGSEATYESGFVIDKFPISRPNLTFSTLTVSNMSPEDSSIYLCSVAGLYTEAFFGQGTRLTVV.

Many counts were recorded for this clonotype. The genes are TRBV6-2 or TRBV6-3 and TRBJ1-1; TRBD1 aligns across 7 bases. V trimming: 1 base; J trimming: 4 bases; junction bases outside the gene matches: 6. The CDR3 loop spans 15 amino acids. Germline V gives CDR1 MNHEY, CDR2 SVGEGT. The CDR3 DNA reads TGTGCCAGCAGTTACTTCAGGGGGGATGTCACTGAAGCTTTCTTT. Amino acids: CASSYFRGDVTEAFF.

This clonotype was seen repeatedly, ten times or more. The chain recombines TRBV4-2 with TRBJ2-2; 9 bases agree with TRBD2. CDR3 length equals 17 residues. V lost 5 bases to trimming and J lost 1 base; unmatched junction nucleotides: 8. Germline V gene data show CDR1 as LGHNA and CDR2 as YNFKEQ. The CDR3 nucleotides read TGTGCCAGCAGCTTTCAGCGGGGGGCCTTGAACACCGGGGAGCTGTTTTTT. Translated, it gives CASSFQRGALNTGELFF.

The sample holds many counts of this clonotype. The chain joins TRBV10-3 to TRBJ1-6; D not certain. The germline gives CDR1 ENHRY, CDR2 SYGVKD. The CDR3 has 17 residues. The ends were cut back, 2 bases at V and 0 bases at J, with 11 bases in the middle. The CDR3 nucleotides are TGTGCCATCAGTGAGGACGTCCCAAGCTCCTATAATTCACCCCTCCACTTT. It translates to CAISEDVPSSYNSPLHF.

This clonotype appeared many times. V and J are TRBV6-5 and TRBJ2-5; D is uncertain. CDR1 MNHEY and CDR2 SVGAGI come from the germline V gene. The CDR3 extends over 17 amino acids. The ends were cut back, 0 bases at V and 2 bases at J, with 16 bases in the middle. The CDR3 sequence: CASSYSGPRRGQETQYF. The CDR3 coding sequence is TGTGCCAGCAGTTACTCCGGCCCCCGAAGAGGTCAAGAGACCCAGTACTTC.

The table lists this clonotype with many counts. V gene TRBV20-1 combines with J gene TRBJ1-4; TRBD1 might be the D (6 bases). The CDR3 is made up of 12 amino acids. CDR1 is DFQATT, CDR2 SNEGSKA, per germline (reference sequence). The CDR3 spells CSVRGAQEKLFF. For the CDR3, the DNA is TGCAGCGTCCGGGGGGCCCAGGAAAAACTGTTTTTT.

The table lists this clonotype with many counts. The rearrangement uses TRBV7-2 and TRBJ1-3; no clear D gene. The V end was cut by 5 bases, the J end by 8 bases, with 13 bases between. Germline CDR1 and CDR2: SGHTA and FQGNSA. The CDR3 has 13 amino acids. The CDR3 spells CASSARSWDTIYF. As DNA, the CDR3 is TGTGCCAGCAGCGCGAGGAGCTGGGACACCATATATTTT. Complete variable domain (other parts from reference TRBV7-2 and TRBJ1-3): GAGVSQSPSNKVTEKGKDVELRCDPISGHTALYWYRQSLGQGLEFLIYFQGNSAPDKSGLPSDRFSAERTGGSVSTLTIQRTQQEDSAVYLCASSARSWDTIYFGEGSWLTVV.